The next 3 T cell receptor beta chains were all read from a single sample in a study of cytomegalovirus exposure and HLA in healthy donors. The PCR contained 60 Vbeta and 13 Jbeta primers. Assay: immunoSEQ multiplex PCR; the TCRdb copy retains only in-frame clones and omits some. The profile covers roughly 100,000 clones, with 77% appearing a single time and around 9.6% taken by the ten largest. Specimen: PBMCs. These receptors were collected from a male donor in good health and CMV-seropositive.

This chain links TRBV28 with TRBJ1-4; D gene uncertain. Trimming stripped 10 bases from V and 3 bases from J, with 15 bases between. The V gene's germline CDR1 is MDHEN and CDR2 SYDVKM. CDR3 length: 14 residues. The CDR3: CATLSPGSNEKLFF. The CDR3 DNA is TGTGCCACCCTGTCACCGGGGTCTAATGAAAAACTGTTTTTT.

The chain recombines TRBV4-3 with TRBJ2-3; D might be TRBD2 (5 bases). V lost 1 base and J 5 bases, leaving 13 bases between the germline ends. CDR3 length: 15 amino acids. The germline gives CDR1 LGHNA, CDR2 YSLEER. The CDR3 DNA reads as TGCGCCAGCAGCCAAGCGGGGAGTTGGATAGATACGCAGTATTTT. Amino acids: CASSQAGSWIDTQYF.

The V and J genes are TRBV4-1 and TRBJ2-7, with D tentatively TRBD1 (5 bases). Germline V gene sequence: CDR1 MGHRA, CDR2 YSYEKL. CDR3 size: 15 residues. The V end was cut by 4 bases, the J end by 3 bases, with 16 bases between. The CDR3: CASSRSLDSFYEQYF. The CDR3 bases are TGCGCCAGCAGCCGCTCTTTAGACAGTTTCTACGAGCAGTACTTC.